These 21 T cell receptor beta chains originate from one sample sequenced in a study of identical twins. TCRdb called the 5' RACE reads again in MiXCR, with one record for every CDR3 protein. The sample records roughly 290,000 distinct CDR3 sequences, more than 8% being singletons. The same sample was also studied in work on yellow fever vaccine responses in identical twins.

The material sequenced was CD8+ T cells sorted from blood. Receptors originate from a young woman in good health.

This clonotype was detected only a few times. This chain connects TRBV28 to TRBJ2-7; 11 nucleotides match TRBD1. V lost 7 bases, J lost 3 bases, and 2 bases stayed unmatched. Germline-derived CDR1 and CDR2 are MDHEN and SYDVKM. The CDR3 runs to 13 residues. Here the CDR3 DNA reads TGTGCCAGCACCGGGACAGGGGGCTACGAGCAGTACTTC. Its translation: CASTGTGGYEQYF.

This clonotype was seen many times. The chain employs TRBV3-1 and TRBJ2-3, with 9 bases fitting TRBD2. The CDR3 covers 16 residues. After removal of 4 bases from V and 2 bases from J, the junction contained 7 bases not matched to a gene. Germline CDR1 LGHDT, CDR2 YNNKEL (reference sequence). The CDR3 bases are TGTGCCAGCAGCCCAATAGCGGGGGCCCTCACAGATACGCAGTATTTT. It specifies CASSPIAGALTDTQYF.

CDR3 bases: TGTGCCAGCAGTTACTCGGGGGGACTAGCGTATGAGCAGTTCTTC. Residues: CASSYSGGLAYEQFF. This chain uses TRBV6-5 with TRBJ2-1, with TRBD2 matching over 10 bases. CDR3 size: 15 residues. The V segment lost 0 bases and the J segment 8 bases; nucleotides outside the gene matches: 4. The germline CDR1 and CDR2 sequences are MNHEY and SVGAGI.

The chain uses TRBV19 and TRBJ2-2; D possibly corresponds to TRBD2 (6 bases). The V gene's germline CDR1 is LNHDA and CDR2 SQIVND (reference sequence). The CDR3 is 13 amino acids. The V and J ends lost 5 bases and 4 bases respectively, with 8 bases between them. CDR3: CASSYGGTGELFF. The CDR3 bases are TGTGCCAGTAGTTACGGGGGCACCGGGGAGCTGTTTTTT. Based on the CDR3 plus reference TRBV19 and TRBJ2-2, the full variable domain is DGGITQSPKYLFRKEGQNVTLSCEQNLNHDAMYWYRQDPGQGLRLIYYSQIVNDFQKGDIAEGYSVSREKKESFPLTVTSAQKNPTAFYLCASSYGGTGELFFGEGSRLTVL.

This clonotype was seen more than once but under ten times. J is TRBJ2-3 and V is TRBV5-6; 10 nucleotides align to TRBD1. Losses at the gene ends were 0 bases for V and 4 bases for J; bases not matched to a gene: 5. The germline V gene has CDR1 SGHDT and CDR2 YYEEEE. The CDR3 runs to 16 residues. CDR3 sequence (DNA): TGTGCCAGCAGCTTGGTTCGACAGGGGGCCGCAGATACGCAGTATTTT. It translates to CASSLVRQGAADTQYF.

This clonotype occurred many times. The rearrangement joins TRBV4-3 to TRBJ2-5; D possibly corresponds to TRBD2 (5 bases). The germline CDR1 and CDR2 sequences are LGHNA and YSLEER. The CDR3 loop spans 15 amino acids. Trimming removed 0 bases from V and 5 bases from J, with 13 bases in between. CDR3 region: CASSQDWPRGETQYF. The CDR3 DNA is TGCGCCAGCAGCCAAGACTGGCCACGAGGGGAGACCCAGTACTTC.

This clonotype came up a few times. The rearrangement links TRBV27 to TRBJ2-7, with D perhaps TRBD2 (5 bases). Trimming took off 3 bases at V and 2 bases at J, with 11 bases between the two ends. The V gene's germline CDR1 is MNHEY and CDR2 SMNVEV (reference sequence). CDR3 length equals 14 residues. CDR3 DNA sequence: TGTGCCAGCAGTTTTGGCGGGCCAGCCTACGAGCAGTACTTC. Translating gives CASSFGGPAYEQYF.

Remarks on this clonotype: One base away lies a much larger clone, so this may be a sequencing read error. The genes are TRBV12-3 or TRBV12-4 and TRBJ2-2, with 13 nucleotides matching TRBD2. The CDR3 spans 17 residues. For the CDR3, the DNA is TGTACCAGCTTGGGCACCACTAGCGGGAGGGCCGCCGGGGAGCTGTTTTTT. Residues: CTSLGTTSGRAAGELFF.

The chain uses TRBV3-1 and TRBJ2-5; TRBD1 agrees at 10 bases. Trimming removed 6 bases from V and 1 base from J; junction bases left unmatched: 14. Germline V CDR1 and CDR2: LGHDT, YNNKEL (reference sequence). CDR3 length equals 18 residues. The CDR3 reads CASSSGTGAINFQETQYF. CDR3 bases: TGTGCCAGCAGTTCCGGGACAGGGGCGATCAACTTCCAAGAGACCCAGTACTTC.

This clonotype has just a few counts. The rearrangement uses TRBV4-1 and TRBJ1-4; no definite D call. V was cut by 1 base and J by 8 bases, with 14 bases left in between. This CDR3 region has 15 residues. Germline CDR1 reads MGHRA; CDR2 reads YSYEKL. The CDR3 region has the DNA TGCGCCAGCAGCCAAGTTACCGGTGTAGGAGAAAAACTGTTTTTT. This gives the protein CASSQVTGVGEKLFF.

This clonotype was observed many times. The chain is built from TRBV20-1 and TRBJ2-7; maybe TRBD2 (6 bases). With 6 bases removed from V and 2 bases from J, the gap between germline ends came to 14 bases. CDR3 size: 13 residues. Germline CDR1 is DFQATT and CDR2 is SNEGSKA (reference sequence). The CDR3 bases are TGCAGTGCCCTGTTAGCGGCCGCCTACGAGCAGTACTTC. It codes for CSALLAAAYEQYF.

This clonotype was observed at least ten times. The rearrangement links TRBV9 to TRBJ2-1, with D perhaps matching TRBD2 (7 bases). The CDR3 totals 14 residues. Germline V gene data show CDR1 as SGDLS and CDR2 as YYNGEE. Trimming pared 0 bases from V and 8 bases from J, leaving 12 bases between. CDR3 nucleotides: TGTGCCAGCAGCGTAGCGGGGGGCCGGGATGAGCAGTTCTTC. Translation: CASSVAGGRDEQFF. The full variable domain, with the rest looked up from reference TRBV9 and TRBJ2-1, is DSGVTQTPKHLITATGQRVTLRCSPRSGDLSVYWYQQSLDQGLQFLIQYYNGEERAKGNILERFSAQQFPDLHSELNLSSLELGDSALYFCASSVAGGRDEQFFGPGTRLTVL.

CDR3 region: CASSVDTTYEQYF. The CDR3 nucleotides are TGTGCCAGCAGCGTAGACACCACCTACGAGCAGTACTTC. The chain employs TRBV7-9 and TRBJ2-7; D is unresolved. Trimming shortened V by 5 bases and J by 2 bases, and 10 bases separated the two germline ends. The germline CDR1 and CDR2 sequences are SEHNR and FQNEAQ (reference sequence). This CDR3 contains 13 residues.

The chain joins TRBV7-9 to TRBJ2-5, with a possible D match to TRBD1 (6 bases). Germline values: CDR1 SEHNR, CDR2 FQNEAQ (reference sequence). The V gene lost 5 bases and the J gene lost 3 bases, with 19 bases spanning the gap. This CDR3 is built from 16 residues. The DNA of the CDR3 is TGTGCCAGCAGCCCCCGGACAGCCCAAGGGGAAGAGACCCAGTACTTC. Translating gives CASSPRTAQGEETQYF.

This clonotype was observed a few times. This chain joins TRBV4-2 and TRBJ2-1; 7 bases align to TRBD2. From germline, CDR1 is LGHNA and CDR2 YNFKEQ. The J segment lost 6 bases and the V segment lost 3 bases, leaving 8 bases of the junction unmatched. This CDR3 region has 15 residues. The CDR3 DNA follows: TGTGCCAGCAGCCACGCGAGCGGGGCGGCCAATGAGCAGTTCTTC. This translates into CASSHASGAANEQFF.

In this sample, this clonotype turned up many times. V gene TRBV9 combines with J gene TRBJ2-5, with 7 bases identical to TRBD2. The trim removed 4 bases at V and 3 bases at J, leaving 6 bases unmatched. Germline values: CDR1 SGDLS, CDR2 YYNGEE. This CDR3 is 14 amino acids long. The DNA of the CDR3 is TGTGCCAGCAGCCCCCTTGGGGGGGAAGAGACCCAGTACTTC. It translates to CASSPLGGEETQYF.

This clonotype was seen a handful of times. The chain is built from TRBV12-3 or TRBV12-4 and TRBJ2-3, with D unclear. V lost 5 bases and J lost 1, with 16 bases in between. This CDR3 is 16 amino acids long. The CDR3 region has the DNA TGTGCCAGCAGTACCTACTCTGGGGAAGGCACAGATACGCAGTATTTT. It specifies CASSTYSGEGTDTQYF.

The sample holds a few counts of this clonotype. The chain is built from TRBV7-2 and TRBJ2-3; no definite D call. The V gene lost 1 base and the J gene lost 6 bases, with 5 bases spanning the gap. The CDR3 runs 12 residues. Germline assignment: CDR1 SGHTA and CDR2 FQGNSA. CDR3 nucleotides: TGTGCCAGCAGCTTAGTTTGGGATACGCAGTATTTT. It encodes CASSLVWDTQYF.

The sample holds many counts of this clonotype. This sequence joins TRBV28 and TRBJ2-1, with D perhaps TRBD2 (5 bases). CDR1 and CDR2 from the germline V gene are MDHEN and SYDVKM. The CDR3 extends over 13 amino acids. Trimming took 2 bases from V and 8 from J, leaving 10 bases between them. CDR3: CASSLAGVDEQFF. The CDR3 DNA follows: TGTGCCAGCAGTTTAGCCGGGGTTGATGAGCAGTTCTTC.

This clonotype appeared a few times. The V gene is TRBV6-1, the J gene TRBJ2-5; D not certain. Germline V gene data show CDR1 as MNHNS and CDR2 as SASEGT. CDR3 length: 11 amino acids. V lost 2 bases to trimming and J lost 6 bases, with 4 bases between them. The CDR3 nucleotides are TGTGCCAGCAGTGAACATAAGACCCAGTACTTC. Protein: CASSEHKTQYF.

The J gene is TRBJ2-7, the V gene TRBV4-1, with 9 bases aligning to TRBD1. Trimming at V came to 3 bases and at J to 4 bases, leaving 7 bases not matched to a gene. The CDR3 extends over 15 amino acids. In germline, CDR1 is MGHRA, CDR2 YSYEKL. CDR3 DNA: TGCGCCAGCAGCCATACAGGGGGCCCGGGATACGAGCAGTACTTC. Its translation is CASSHTGGPGYEQYF.